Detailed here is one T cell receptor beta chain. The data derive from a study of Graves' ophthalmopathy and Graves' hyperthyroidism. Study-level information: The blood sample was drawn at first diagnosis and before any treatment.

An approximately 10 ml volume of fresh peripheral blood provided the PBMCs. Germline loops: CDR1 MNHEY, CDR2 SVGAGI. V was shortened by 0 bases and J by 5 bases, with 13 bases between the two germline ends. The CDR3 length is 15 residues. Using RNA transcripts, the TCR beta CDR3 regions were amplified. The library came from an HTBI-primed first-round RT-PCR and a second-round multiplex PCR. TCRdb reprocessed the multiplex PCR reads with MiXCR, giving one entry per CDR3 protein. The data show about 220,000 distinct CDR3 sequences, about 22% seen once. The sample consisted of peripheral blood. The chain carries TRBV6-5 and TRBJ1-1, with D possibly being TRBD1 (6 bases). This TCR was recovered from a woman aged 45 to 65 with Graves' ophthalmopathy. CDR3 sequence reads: CASSYSGVGGTEAFF. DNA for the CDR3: TGTGCCAGCAGTTACTCGGGAGTAGGGGGAACTGAAGCTTTCTTT.